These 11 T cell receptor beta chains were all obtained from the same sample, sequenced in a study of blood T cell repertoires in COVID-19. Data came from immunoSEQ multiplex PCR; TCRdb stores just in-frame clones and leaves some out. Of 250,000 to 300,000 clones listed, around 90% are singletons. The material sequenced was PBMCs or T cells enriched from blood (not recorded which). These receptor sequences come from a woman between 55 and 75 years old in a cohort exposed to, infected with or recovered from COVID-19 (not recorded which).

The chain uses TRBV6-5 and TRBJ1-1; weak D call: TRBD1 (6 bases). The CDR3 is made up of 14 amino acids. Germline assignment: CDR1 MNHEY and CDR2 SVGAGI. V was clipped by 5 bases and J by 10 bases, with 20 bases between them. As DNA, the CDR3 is TGTGCCAGCAGTCCGGGACAACTTCGCGGGGGAGCTTTCTTT. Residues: CASSPGQLRGGAFF.

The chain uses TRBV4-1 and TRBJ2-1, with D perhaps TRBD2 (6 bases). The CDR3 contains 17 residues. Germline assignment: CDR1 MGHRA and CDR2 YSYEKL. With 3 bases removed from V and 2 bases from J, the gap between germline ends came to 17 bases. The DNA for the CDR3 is TGCGCCAGCAGCCATACGCTAGCGCGGGGCCCCTACAATGAGCAGTTCTTC. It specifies CASSHTLARGPYNEQFF.

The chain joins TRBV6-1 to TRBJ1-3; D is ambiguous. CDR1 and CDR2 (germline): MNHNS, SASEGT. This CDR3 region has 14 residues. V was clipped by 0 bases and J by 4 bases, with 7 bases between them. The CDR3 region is CASSEAKRGNTIYF. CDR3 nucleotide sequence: TGTGCCAGCAGTGAAGCGAAGAGGGGAAACACCATATATTTT.

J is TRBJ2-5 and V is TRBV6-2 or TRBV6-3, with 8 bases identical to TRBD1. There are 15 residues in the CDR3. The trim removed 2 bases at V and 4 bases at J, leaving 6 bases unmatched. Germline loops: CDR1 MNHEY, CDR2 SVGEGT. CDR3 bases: TGTGCCAGCAGTTACACCGAGACAGGGGTAGAGACCCAGTACTTC. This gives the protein CASSYTETGVETQYF.

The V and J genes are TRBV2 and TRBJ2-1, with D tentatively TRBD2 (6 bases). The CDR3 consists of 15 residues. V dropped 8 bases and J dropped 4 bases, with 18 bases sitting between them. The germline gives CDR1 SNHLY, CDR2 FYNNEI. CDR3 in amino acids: CASSAQGLLYNEQFF. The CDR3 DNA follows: TGTGCCAGCTCCGCCCAGGGACTCCTGTACAATGAGCAGTTCTTC.

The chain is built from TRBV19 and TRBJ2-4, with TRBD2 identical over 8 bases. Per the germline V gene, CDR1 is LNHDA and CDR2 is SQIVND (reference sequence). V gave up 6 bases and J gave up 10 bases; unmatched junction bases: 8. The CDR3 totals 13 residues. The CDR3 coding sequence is TGTGCCAGTAGCACCGGACTAGCAAGGATTCAGTACTTC. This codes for CASSTGLARIQYF.

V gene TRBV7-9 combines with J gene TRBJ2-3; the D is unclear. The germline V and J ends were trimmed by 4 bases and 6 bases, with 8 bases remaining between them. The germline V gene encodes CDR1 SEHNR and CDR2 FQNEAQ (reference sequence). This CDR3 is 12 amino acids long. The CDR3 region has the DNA TGTGCCAGCAGCTATACGCAGGATACGCAGTATTTT. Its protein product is CASSYTQDTQYF. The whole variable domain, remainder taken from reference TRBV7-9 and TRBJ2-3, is DTGVSQNPRHKITKRGQNVTFRCDPISEHNRLYWYRQTLGQGPEFLTYFQNEAQLEKSRLLSDRFSAERPKGSFSTLEIQRTEQGDSAMYLCASSYTQDTQYFGPGTRLTVL.

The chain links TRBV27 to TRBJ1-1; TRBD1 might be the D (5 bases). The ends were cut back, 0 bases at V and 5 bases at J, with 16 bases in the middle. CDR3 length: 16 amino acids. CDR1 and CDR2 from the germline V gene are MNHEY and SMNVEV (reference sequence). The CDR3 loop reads CASSLSLGGGATEAFF. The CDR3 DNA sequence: TGTGCCAGCAGTTTATCATTGGGGGGAGGGGCGACTGAAGCTTTCTTT.

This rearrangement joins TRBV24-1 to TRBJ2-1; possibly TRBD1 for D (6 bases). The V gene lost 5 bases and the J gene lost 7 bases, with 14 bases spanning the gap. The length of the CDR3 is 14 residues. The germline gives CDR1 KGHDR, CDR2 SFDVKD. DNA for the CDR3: TGTGCCACCAGTGGTGATTTCCAGGGGAATGAGCAGTTCTTC. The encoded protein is CATSGDFQGNEQFF.

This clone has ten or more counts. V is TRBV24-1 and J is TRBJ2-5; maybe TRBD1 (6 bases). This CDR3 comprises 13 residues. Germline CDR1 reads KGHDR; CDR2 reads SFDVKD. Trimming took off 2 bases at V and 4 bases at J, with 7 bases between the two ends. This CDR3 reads CATSDWGRETQYF. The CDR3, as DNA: TGTGCCACCAGTGATTGGGGGCGAGAGACCCAGTACTTC.

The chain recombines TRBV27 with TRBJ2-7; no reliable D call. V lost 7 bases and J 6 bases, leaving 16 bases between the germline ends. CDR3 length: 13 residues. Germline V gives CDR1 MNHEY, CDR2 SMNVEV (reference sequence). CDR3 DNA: TGTGCCAGCATGCTCCGCTACGGGTTCGAGCAGTACTTC. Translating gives CASMLRYGFEQYF.